This TCR beta chain was found in a study of T cell responses to AZD1222 COVID-19 vaccine. Study-level results: The donors showed a predominance of white British ancestry and of females, with possible underestimation of clonal diversity. Spike was spanned by vaccine-associated CD4 TCRs, with dominance at 160-218 and 743-854.

Turning to this clone: The antigen remains undetermined.

TCRdb keeps only in-frame clones here, not all; method: immunoSEQ multiplex PCR. The table records more than 100,000 clones, about 92% of them present only once. There are 16 residues in the CDR3. The J segment lost 5 bases and the V segment lost 1 base, leaving 5 bases of the junction unmatched. Germline values: CDR1 LGHNA, CDR2 YSLEER. This clonotype originated in an adult in good health. This chain connects TRBV4-3 to TRBJ2-3; 11 nucleotides agree with TRBD2. The sample in question was peripheral blood, obtained on day 0 of AZD1222 vaccination. CDR3 amino acids: CASSQVAGGEVDTQYF. CDR3 DNA sequence: TGCGCCAGCAGCCAAGTAGCGGGGGGGGAGGTAGATACGCAGTATTTT.